This T cell receptor beta chain was obtained from a study of T cell repertoires in cytomegalovirus infection (dated by TCRdb to between 2018 and 2020). Context from the whole study: Alongside well-studied HLA-B-restricted epitopes, the peptide stimulations were aimed at recently identified HLA-C-restricted CMV epitopes, whose presentation resists viral immunomodulation. Donor HLA type was relevant to the analysis, as public TCR beta signatures indicated carriage of CMV infection together with the matching HLA type. Summary of the overall study and its limitations: The ex vivo response was dominated by HLA-C-restricted CMV-specific TCR beta clonotypes, which also provided the single most frequent clonotype in two of eight donors. In both this cohort and an independent roughly 400-donor cohort, the cumulative frequency of public TCR beta family members distinguished carriers of CMV infection plus the relevant HLA type.

Looking up the germline V gene yields CDR1 SGHTA and CDR2 FQGNSA. V lost 2 bases and J lost 3 bases, and the count of bases not matched to a germline gene is 10. The CDR3 sequence holds 17 residues, the cysteine and phenylalanine included. Just CDR3 DNA is preserved here, 51 bases in frame from base 1. The sample's treatment or condition label, in plain terms: in vitro stimulation with specific CMV peptide epitopes to enrich CMV-specific T cells. Turning to this clonotype: No antigen is known for it. No base quality information exists; no much larger clone differs at one position.

Instrument used: Illumina HiSeq 1500. Using fastp trimming at Q25 and MiXCR clonotype assembly, TCRdb reanalyzed the public sequencing data and kept in-frame beta chains. Rows are combined by CDR3 protein, so each entry shows the most common genes and DNA. The sample table shows approximately 990,000 distinct CDR3 sequences, and roughly a third are seen once. The top ten constitute about an eighth of the sample. This material consisted of cultured CD8+ T cells from PBMCs, taken from culture after CMV antigen stimulation. The clonotype originates from a human donor in good health (CMV status not recorded). Some clones in this sample may be carry-over from other donors' samples. The chain is made from TRBV7-2 and TRBJ2-1; 7 of the junction bases match TRBD2. CDR3 sequence: CASSLFDRGEIYNEQFF. The DNA reads TGTGCCAGCAGCTTATTTGACCGGGGGGAAATCTACAATGAGCAGTTCTTC.